This TCR beta chain was sequenced for a study of blood T cell repertoires in COVID-19. The wider study: The samples span acute and convalescent COVID-19 from the United States, Italy and Spain. The cDNA or gDNA used as material had been derived from T cells, B-cell-depleted T cells, or PBMCs.

Trimming left V 2 bases short and J 0 bases short, with 11 bases between. CDR1 and CDR2 from the germline V gene are MNHEY and SMNVEV (reference sequence). CDR3 length: 15 residues. Assignment of participants to cohorts was predicated upon participant-reported clinical history. The recovered donors of Cohort 3 showed two negative PCRs, clearance, or symptom resolution. Using immunoSEQ multiplex PCR, the repertoire was profiled, and TCRdb retains in-frame clones only, with some absent. Altogether approximately 270,000 clones are present, 70% to 90% being singletons, with the ten largest covering approximately 2%.

The chain combines TRBV27 with TRBJ2-7; D may be TRBD1 (5 bases). The receptor was isolated from a woman in her forties or fifties who had recovered from COVID-19. What was sequenced was PBMCs or T cells enriched from blood (not recorded which). Here the CDR3 DNA reads TGTGCCAGCAGTTTAAGGGGTCCCCCCTCCTACGAGCAGTACTTC. It is translated as CASSLRGPPSYEQYF.